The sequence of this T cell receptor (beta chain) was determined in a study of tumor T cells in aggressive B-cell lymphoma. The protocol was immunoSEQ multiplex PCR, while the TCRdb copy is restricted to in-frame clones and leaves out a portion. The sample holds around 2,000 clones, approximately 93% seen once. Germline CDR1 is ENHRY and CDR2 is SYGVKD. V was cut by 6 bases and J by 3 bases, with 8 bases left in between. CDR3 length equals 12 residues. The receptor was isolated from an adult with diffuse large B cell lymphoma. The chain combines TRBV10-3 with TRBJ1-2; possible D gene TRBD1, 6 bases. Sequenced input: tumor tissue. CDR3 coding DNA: TGTGCCATCAGCCCAGGGGACTATGGCTACACCTTC. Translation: CAISPGDYGYTF.